The next 2 T cell receptor beta chains were all read from a single sample in a study of PD-1 blockade in classical Hodgkin lymphoma. Every patient relapsed after autologous stem cell transplantation, and brentuximab vedotin exposure varied. The protocol was immunoSEQ multiplex PCR, while the TCRdb copy is restricted to in-frame clones and leaves out a portion. The data show some 60,000 clones, 80% to 90% seen once. The sequencing here drew on peripheral blood mononuclear cells (PBMCs), taken at baseline. The receptors here all came from a human donor with classical Hodgkin lymphoma.

The CDR3 here is CASSPQTQTGNTIYF. The CDR3 DNA reads as TGTGCCAGTAGTCCTCAGACCCAAACTGGAAACACCATATATTTT. The chain uses TRBV19 and TRBJ1-3; no definite D call. CDR3 size: 15 residues. The germline CDR1 and CDR2 sequences are LNHDA and SQIVND (reference sequence). The V end lost 5 bases, the J end lost 2 bases, and 13 bases lay between the germline ends.

This sequence joins TRBV5-4 and TRBJ2-7; possibly TRBD1 or TRBD2 for D (5 bases each). V dropped 3 bases and J dropped 2 bases, with 9 bases sitting between them. CDR1 is SGHNT, CDR2 YYREEE, per germline (reference sequence). The CDR3 consists of 13 residues. The CDR3 DNA is TGTGCCAGCAGCTCCGGGACCCCCTACGAGCAGTACTTC. The encoded protein is CASSSGTPYEQYF.